The rows below give T cell receptor beta chains drawn from one sample of a study of memory CD4+ T cells and cytomegalovirus serostatus. Using immunoSEQ multiplex PCR, the repertoire was profiled, and TCRdb retains in-frame clones only, with some absent. Of approximately 44,000 clones listed, over 65% were seen once; the top ten hold about 2.1%. The sample consisted of memory CD4+ T cells from blood. These receptors originate from an adult in good health and CMV-seronegative. The CDR3 runs from the conserved cysteine through the conserved F or W. Fields, in order: D gene, clone size, V gene, J gene, CDR3 protein, CDR3 DNA. D genes are given only for firm matches. Size is omitted from some rows. Given values are once, few, many or a class for expanded clones.

d_call: .
clone_size: .
v_call: TRBV5-6
j_call: TRBJ1-4
cdr3_aa: CASSEYGGNNEKLFF
cdr3_nt: TGTGCCAGCAGCGAGTACGGGGGGAATAATGAAAAACTGTTTTTT

d_call: .
clone_size: few
v_call: TRBV9
j_call: TRBJ1-2
cdr3_aa: CASSASDRNYGYTF
cdr3_nt: TGTGCCAGCAGCGCTTCCGACAGAAACTATGGCTACACCTTC

d_call: TRBD1
clone_size: .
v_call: TRBV28
j_call: TRBJ1-1
cdr3_aa: CASRPPGQLYTEAFF
cdr3_nt: TGTGCCAGCAGACCTCCGGGACAGCTCTACACTGAAGCTTTCTTT

d_call: .
clone_size: few
v_call: TRBV11-3
j_call: TRBJ1-1
cdr3_aa: CASSPQNTEAFF
cdr3_nt: TGTGCCAGCAGCCCCCAGAACACTGAAGCTTTCTTT

d_call: TRBD1
clone_size: .
v_call: TRBV11-2
j_call: TRBJ1-4
cdr3_aa: CASSQGQGGEKLFF
cdr3_nt: TGTGCCAGCAGCCAGGGACAGGGAGGTGAAAAACTGTTTTTT

d_call: .
clone_size: .
v_call: TRBV15
j_call: TRBJ2-7
cdr3_aa: CATSRDAVYEQYF
cdr3_nt: TGTGCCACCAGCAGAGATGCAGTCTACGAGCAGTACTTC

d_call: TRBD2
clone_size: .
v_call: TRBV27
j_call: TRBJ2-5
cdr3_aa: CASSLRRGTETQYF
cdr3_nt: TGTGCCAGCAGTTTAAGGCGGGGGACGGAGACCCAGTACTTC

d_call: .
clone_size: .
v_call: TRBV30
j_call: TRBJ1-1
cdr3_aa: CAWSVNRLRGTEAFF
cdr3_nt: TGTGCCTGGAGTGTAAATCGGCTAAGGGGCACTGAAGCTTTCTTT

d_call: TRBD1
clone_size: .
v_call: TRBV4-1
j_call: TRBJ1-6
cdr3_aa: CASSQAGTGGNSPLHF
cdr3_nt: TGCGCCAGCAGCCAAGCGGGGACAGGGGGTAATTCACCCCTCCACTTT

d_call: TRBD1
clone_size: few
v_call: TRBV2
j_call: TRBJ1-5
cdr3_aa: CASMGGQGSQPQHF
cdr3_nt: TGTGCCAGCATGGGAGGACAGGGGAGTCAGCCCCAGCATTTT

d_call: .
clone_size: .
v_call: TRBV6-4
j_call: TRBJ2-6
cdr3_aa: CASSPGGVGSGANVLTF
cdr3_nt: TGTGCCAGCAGCCCGGGTGGGGTGGGGTCTGGGGCCAACGTCCTGACTTTC

d_call: .
clone_size: .
v_call: TRBV15
j_call: TRBJ1-1
cdr3_aa: CATTLGRDTEAFF
cdr3_nt: TGTGCCACCACCTTAGGACGTGACACTGAAGCTTTCTTT

d_call: TRBD1
clone_size: .
v_call: TRBV18
j_call: TRBJ2-7
cdr3_aa: CASSLGGTGTYEQYF
cdr3_nt: TGTGCCAGCTCACTGGGTGGGACAGGGACCTACGAGCAGTACTTC

d_call: TRBD1
clone_size: .
v_call: TRBV7-2
j_call: TRBJ2-7
cdr3_aa: CASSPRGQGNYEQYF
cdr3_nt: TGTGCCAGCAGCCCGCGGGGACAGGGTAACTACGAGCAGTACTTC

d_call: .
clone_size: .
v_call: TRBV6-1
j_call: TRBJ2-5
cdr3_aa: CASSDLETQYF
cdr3_nt: TGTGCCAGCAGTGACTTGGAGACCCAGTACTTC

d_call: .
clone_size: .
v_call: TRBV27
j_call: TRBJ2-7
cdr3_aa: CASSLRAEGGEQYF
cdr3_nt: TGTGCCAGCAGTTTACGGGCAGAGGGGGGAGAGCAGTACTTC

d_call: .
clone_size: .
v_call: TRBV30
j_call: TRBJ2-2
cdr3_aa: CAWSVRQGGFLGTGELFF
cdr3_nt: TGTGCCTGGAGTGTCCGACAGGGAGGATTTTTAGGGACCGGGGAGCTGTTTTTT

d_call: .
clone_size: .
v_call: TRBV7-9
j_call: TRBJ1-2
cdr3_aa: CASSSQTENYGYTF
cdr3_nt: TGTGCCAGCAGCTCACAGACAGAAAACTATGGCTACACCTTC

d_call: TRBD1
clone_size: .
v_call: TRBV6-1
j_call: TRBJ1-5
cdr3_aa: CASSDPGGRGQPQHF
cdr3_nt: TGTGCCAGCAGTGATCCAGGGGGTCGGGGTCAGCCCCAGCATTTT

d_call: .
clone_size: .
v_call: TRBV10-1
j_call: TRBJ2-1
cdr3_aa: CASRTLGTFSYNEQFF
cdr3_nt: TGCGCCAGCAGGACCCTCGGGACTTTCTCCTACAATGAGCAGTTCTTC

d_call: .
clone_size: .
v_call: TRBV5-1
j_call: TRBJ2-7
cdr3_aa: CASSLAPVYEQYF
cdr3_nt: TGCGCCAGCAGCTTGGCCCCAGTCTACGAGCAGTACTTC

d_call: .
clone_size: .
v_call: TRBV21-1
j_call: TRBJ1-5
cdr3_aa: CASSIPGTAICMRDQPQHF
cdr3_nt: TGTGCCAGCAGCATCCCCGGGACAGCGATTTGCATGCGCGATCAGCCCCAGCATTTT

d_call: TRBD1
clone_size: .
v_call: TRBV28
j_call: TRBJ2-7
cdr3_aa: CASSSPGQGAYEQYF
cdr3_nt: TGTGCCAGCAGTTCCCCGGGACAGGGGGCCTACGAGCAGTACTTC

d_call: .
clone_size: .
v_call: TRBV6-1
j_call: TRBJ1-5
cdr3_aa: CASSGGGWDQPQHF
cdr3_nt: TGTGCCAGCAGTGGAGGAGGGTGGGATCAGCCCCAGCATTTT

d_call: TRBD2
clone_size: .
v_call: TRBV7-8
j_call: TRBJ2-1
cdr3_aa: CASNSMGGGSYNEQFF
cdr3_nt: TGTGCCAGCAACTCAATGGGGGGGGGCTCCTACAATGAGCAGTTCTTC

d_call: .
clone_size: .
v_call: TRBV28
j_call: TRBJ1-2
cdr3_aa: CASSLRGRGYTF
cdr3_nt: TGTGCCAGCAGTTTAAGGGGCAGGGGCTACACCTTC

d_call: TRBD2
clone_size: .
v_call: TRBV7-3
j_call: TRBJ2-3
cdr3_aa: CASSLRGLAVDTQYF
cdr3_nt: TGTGCCAGCAGCTTAAGGGGACTAGCCGTAGATACGCAGTATTTT

d_call: .
clone_size: few
v_call: TRBV6-1
j_call: TRBJ1-2
cdr3_aa: CASSEFPGYGYTF
cdr3_nt: TGTGCCAGCAGTGAATTCCCAGGGTATGGCTACACCTTC

d_call: .
clone_size: .
v_call: TRBV2
j_call: TRBJ1-1
cdr3_aa: CASKGDMNTEAFF
cdr3_nt: TGTGCCAGCAAGGGGGATATGAACACTGAAGCTTTCTTT

d_call: .
clone_size: .
v_call: TRBV6-1
j_call: TRBJ1-1
cdr3_aa: CASILARAYEAFF
cdr3_nt: TGTGCCAGCATTTTAGCCAGGGCATATGAAGCTTTCTTT

d_call: .
clone_size: few
v_call: TRBV19
j_call: TRBJ1-2
cdr3_aa: CASSTWGQYGYTF
cdr3_nt: TGTGCCAGTAGCACATGGGGGCAATATGGCTACACCTTC

d_call: .
clone_size: .
v_call: TRBV9
j_call: TRBJ2-1
cdr3_aa: CASNAGINSYNEQFF
cdr3_nt: TGTGCCAGCAACGCCGGCATCAACTCCTACAATGAGCAGTTCTTC

d_call: .
clone_size: .
v_call: TRBV6-5
j_call: TRBJ1-2
cdr3_aa: CASRAPSQGGYTF
cdr3_nt: TGTGCCAGCAGGGCTCCCTCTCAGGGAGGCTACACCTTC

d_call: .
clone_size: .
v_call: TRBV7-6
j_call: TRBJ1-6
cdr3_aa: CASSLRVGSYNSPLHF
cdr3_nt: TGTGCCAGCAGCTTACGTGTTGGCTCCTATAATTCACCCCTCCACTTT

d_call: .
clone_size: .
v_call: TRBV28
j_call: TRBJ2-4
cdr3_aa: CASSSAGAKNIQYF
cdr3_nt: TGTGCCAGCAGTTCCGCTGGAGCCAAAAACATTCAGTACTTC

d_call: .
clone_size: .
v_call: TRBV5-4
j_call: TRBJ2-7
cdr3_aa: CASSTQSAEQYF
cdr3_nt: TGTGCCAGCAGCACTCAGTCTGCCGAGCAGTACTTC

d_call: .
clone_size: few
v_call: TRBV9
j_call: TRBJ1-2
cdr3_aa: CASSVDRLPYGYTF
cdr3_nt: TGTGCCAGCAGCGTAGACAGGCTCCCTTATGGCTACACCTTC

d_call: .
clone_size: .
v_call: TRBV19
j_call: TRBJ1-5
cdr3_aa: CASSIDRRQPQHF
cdr3_nt: TGTGCCAGTAGTATAGACAGAAGGCAGCCCCAGCATTTT

d_call: .
clone_size: .
v_call: TRBV25-1
j_call: TRBJ1-1
cdr3_aa: CASKAQTGRFTEAFF
cdr3_nt: TGTGCCAGCAAAGCTCAGACAGGAAGGTTCACTGAAGCTTTCTTT

d_call: .
clone_size: once
v_call: TRBV6-5
j_call: TRBJ1-6
cdr3_aa: CASRGGVENSPLHF
cdr3_nt: TGTGCCAGCAGGGGAGGGGTCGAGAATTCACCCCTCCACTTT

d_call: .
clone_size: .
v_call: TRBV21-1
j_call: TRBJ2-4
cdr3_aa: CASSKSGRALAKNIQYF
cdr3_nt: TGTGCCAGCAGCAAATCGGGCAGAGCTCTAGCCAAAAACATTCAGTACTTC

d_call: .
clone_size: .
v_call: TRBV5-1
j_call: TRBJ1-3
cdr3_aa: CASSANLGHGNTIYF
cdr3_nt: TGCGCCAGCAGCGCCAACCTGGGACATGGAAACACCATATATTTT

d_call: .
clone_size: .
v_call: TRBV11-2
j_call: TRBJ2-7
cdr3_aa: CASSPNANEQYF
cdr3_nt: TGTGCCAGCAGCCCGAATGCAAACGAGCAGTACTTC